These 21 T cell receptor beta chains were all obtained from the same sample, sequenced in a study of technical replicates of blood from a few donors. The table came from immunoSEQ multiplex PCR; TCRdb's copy has only in-frame clones and leaves some out. The sample includes 90,000 to 100,000 clones, under 97% of them seen just once. The source material was T cells isolated from PBMCs. Receptors originate from a human donor in good health.

This chain connects TRBV28 to TRBJ2-1, with TRBD1 identical over 9 bases. The CDR3 runs to 16 residues. Germline CDR1 reads MDHEN; CDR2 reads SYDVKM. Germline trimming cut 2 bases from V and 3 bases from J; bases unmatched to any gene: 5. CDR3 residues: CASSLPGQGNYNEQFF. Here the CDR3 DNA reads TGTGCCAGCAGTTTACCCGGACAGGGGAACTACAATGAGCAGTTCTTC.

The chain joins TRBV10-3 to TRBJ2-7; unclear D gene. V gave up 3 bases and J gave up 4 bases, with 10 bases separating them. The germline gives CDR1 ENHRY, CDR2 SYGVKD. This CDR3 comprises 13 residues. CDR3 nucleotides: TGTGCCATCAGTGACCCGACGCGGTACGAGCAGTACTTC. Translated, it gives CAISDPTRYEQYF.

The rearrangement joins TRBV11-2 to TRBJ1-2; D gene unclear. Trimming removed 5 bases from V and 6 bases from J, with 13 bases in between. This CDR3 has 13 amino acids. Looked up from germline, CDR1 is SGHAT and CDR2 is FQNNGV. This chain's CDR3 is CASSLRAGHGYTF. For the CDR3, the DNA is TGTGCCAGCAGCCTGCGAGCGGGCCATGGCTACACCTTC.

CDR3 nucleotides: TGTGCCAGCAGCCAAGAGACAGAGCAATACACTGAAGCTTTCTTT. Translated, it gives CASSQETEQYTEAFF. The chain joins TRBV4-2 to TRBJ1-1; D might be TRBD1 (5 bases). Germline CDR1 reads LGHNA; CDR2 reads YNFKEQ. The CDR3 runs 15 residues. V lost 0 bases and J 3 bases, leaving 11 bases between the germline ends.

The V gene is TRBV27, the J gene TRBJ2-2; a possible D gene is TRBD2 (5 bases). This CDR3 spans 16 amino acids. V lost 5 bases to trimming and J lost 5 bases, with 18 bases between them. The germline V gene has CDR1 MNHEY and CDR2 SMNVEV (reference sequence). This CDR3 reads CASSPLDLQRTGELFF. Here the CDR3 DNA reads TGTGCCAGCAGTCCACTCGACTTGCAGCGGACCGGGGAGCTGTTTTTT.

The chain joins TRBV5-1 to TRBJ1-2; D perhaps matches TRBD1 (5 bases). V lost 4 bases and J lost 2, with 9 bases in between. Germline-derived CDR1 and CDR2 are SGHRS and YFSETQ. CDR3 size: 13 residues. In DNA, the CDR3 is TGCGCCAGCAGCCCAGGGCCGAACTATGGCTACACCTTC. Amino acids: CASSPGPNYGYTF.

The CDR3 spells CASSVSPGRAGETQYF. The CDR3 bases are TGTGCCAGCAGCGTTTCTCCCGGGAGGGCGGGAGAGACCCAGTACTTC. This chain uses TRBV5-6 with TRBJ2-5, with 8 positions matching TRBD2. With V trimmed by 4 bases and J by 4 bases, 12 bases remained unmatched. CDR1 and CDR2 from the germline V gene are SGHDT and YYEEEE. This CDR3 is 16 amino acids long.

Note on this clone: This sequence may be a read error, since a much larger clone differs from it by one base. The same CDR3 can be traced to other DNA sequences in this sample. The V gene is TRBV5-6, the J gene TRBJ2-3, with 13 bases fitting TRBD2. The CDR3 covers 15 residues. Germline-derived CDR1 and CDR2 are SGHDT and YYEEEE. The CDR3 bases are TGTGCTAGCAGCGCACTAGCGGGGGGGCTAGGTACGCAGTATTTT. Translation gives CASSALAGGLGTQYF.

At least ten counts were recorded for this clone. The chain has TRBV7-8 and TRBJ1-5, with 8 bases that match TRBD1. With V trimmed by 5 bases and J by 6 bases, 9 bases remained unmatched. In germline, CDR1 is SGHVS, CDR2 FQNEAQ. The CDR3 consists of 15 residues. The CDR3 DNA is TGTGCCAGCAGCCGTGACAGGGGTCCATCTCAGCCCCAGCATTTT. Translated, it gives CASSRDRGPSQPQHF. The variable domain in full, with the rest retrieved from reference TRBV7-8 and TRBJ1-5, is GAGVSQSPRYKVAKRGQDVALRCDPISGHVSLFWYQQALGQGPEFLTYFQNEAQLDKSGLPSDRFFAERPEGSVSTLKIQRTQQEDSAVYLCASSRDRGPSQPQHFGDGTRLSIL.

CDR3 DNA sequence: TGTGCCAGCATTTCGCGGGGAATGAACACTGAAGCTTTCTTT. Its protein product is CASISRGMNTEAFF. This chain joins TRBV25-1 and TRBJ1-1; D is uncertain. Germline V gene data show CDR1 as MGHDK and CDR2 as SYGVNS. The CDR3 has 14 amino acids. The ends were cut back, 7 bases at V and 0 bases at J, with 12 bases in the middle.

The chain is built from TRBV2 and TRBJ2-3; D is perhaps TRBD1 (5 bases). CDR3 length: 14 amino acids. CDR1 and CDR2 (germline): SNHLY, FYNNEI. The V and J ends lost 5 bases and 0 bases respectively, with 9 bases between them. DNA for the CDR3: TGTGCCAGCAGTCTGGGGCTAAGCACAGATACGCAGTATTTT. Protein sequence: CASSLGLSTDTQYF.

The rearrangement joins TRBV7-6 to TRBJ2-1; TRBD2 agrees at 8 bases. CDR3 length: 16 amino acids. J gave up 2 bases and V 6 bases, and 9 bases lay outside the gene matches. Germline-derived CDR1 and CDR2 are SGHVS and FNYEAQ. CDR3 nucleotide sequence: TGTGCCAGCAGGGGACTGGGGACTAGGACCTACAATGAGCAGTTCTTC. This gives the protein CASRGLGTRTYNEQFF.

The rearrangement uses TRBV28 and TRBJ2-3, with 8 bases matching TRBD2. V was clipped by 7 bases and J by 2 bases; unmatched bases: 8. Germline V gene data show CDR1 as MDHEN and CDR2 as SYDVKM. The length of the CDR3 is 15 residues. As DNA, the CDR3 is TGTGCCAGCATCCTCCAGCGGGAGACCACAGATACGCAGTATTTT. Amino acid sequence: CASILQRETTDTQYF.

The chain joins TRBV27 to TRBJ1-2; 8 bases match TRBD1. The CDR3 extends over 14 amino acids. V was pared by 5 bases and J by 10 bases, with 12 bases of the junction left unmatched. Germline V gene data show CDR1 as MNHEY and CDR2 as SMNVEV (reference sequence). In DNA, the CDR3 is TGTGCCAGCAGTAGGTCAGGGGGCGTCTCTGCCTACACCTTC. It yields the protein CASSRSGGVSAYTF.

V usage is TRBV7-2 and J usage is TRBJ1-5; no clear D gene. CDR3 size: 15 residues. Germline lookup yields CDR1 SGHTA and CDR2 FQGNSA. V lost 5 bases and J 7 bases, leaving 18 bases between the germline ends. The CDR3 spells CASSPRAVREQPQHF. The CDR3 DNA follows: TGTGCCAGCAGCCCCCGGGCGGTCCGGGAACAGCCCCAGCATTTT.

J is TRBJ2-7 and V is TRBV6-5; maybe TRBD2 (5 bases). V was cut by 0 bases and J by 0 bases, with 9 bases left in between. Germline V gene sequence: CDR1 MNHEY, CDR2 SVGAGI. The CDR3 is made up of 15 amino acids. The DNA of the CDR3 is TGTGCCAGCAGTTACTCGACCGGAGGCTCCTACGAGCAGTACTTC. Protein sequence: CASSYSTGGSYEQYF.

The V and J genes are TRBV19 and TRBJ1-4; unclear D gene. Trimming removed 3 bases from V and 8 bases from J, with 16 bases in between. CDR1 and CDR2 from the germline V gene are LNHDA and SQIVND (reference sequence). The CDR3 covers 15 residues. Written as DNA, the CDR3 is TGTGCCAGTAGTATTCAGGCGAATGGATTGGAAAAACTGTTTTTT. Translating it yields CASSIQANGLEKLFF.

The chain couples TRBV7-2 to TRBJ1-5; D is uncertain. Germline CDR1 SGHTA, CDR2 FQGNSA. The CDR3 is 13 amino acids. Trimming took off 3 bases at V and 4 bases at J, with 7 bases between the two ends. The CDR3 DNA sequence: TGTGCCAGCAGCTTTAAGCAAAATCAGCCCCAGCATTTT. Its translation is CASSFKQNQPQHF.

The chain couples TRBV11-2 to TRBJ1-3; D is unclear. V lost 0 bases to trimming and J lost 3 bases, with 9 bases between them. Per germline, CDR1 SGHAT and CDR2 FQNNGV. The CDR3 runs to 15 residues. The CDR3 is CASSLDPRYGNTIYF. The CDR3 bases are TGTGCCAGCAGCTTAGATCCTCGGTATGGAAACACCATATATTTT.

This chain links TRBV19 with TRBJ2-7; TRBD2 agrees at 7 bases. The J segment lost 3 bases and the V segment lost 1 base, leaving 6 bases of the junction unmatched. Looked up from germline, CDR1 is LNHDA and CDR2 is SQIVND (reference sequence). The CDR3 covers 15 residues. The CDR3 DNA reads TGTGCCAGTAGTATAGGGGCGGGAGCTGGCTACGAGCAGTACTTC. This translates into CASSIGAGAGYEQYF.

The gene calls are TRBV13 and TRBJ2-1; no definite D call. Germline V gene lookup returns CDR1 PRHDT and CDR2 FYEKMQ (reference sequence). Trimming removed 3 bases at V and 6 bases at J, with 12 bases between. The CDR3 has 14 amino acids. The CDR3 reads CASSFERYVNEQFF. In nucleotides, the CDR3 is TGTGCCAGCAGCTTTGAGCGTTATGTCAATGAGCAGTTCTTC.